These 24 T cell receptor beta chains came from one sample sequenced in a study of blood T cell repertoires in COVID-19. Repertoires were generated with immunoSEQ multiplex PCR, while TCRdb's copy carries only in-frame clones and drops some. The sample includes under 500,000 clones, about 89% of them seen just once. Sequenced input: peripheral blood. The receptors were sampled from a woman under 40 with acute or convalescent COVID-19.

This rearrangement joins TRBV28 to TRBJ1-4, with D maybe TRBD1 (6 bases). The CDR3 extends over 15 amino acids. The germline V and J ends were trimmed by 3 bases and 8 bases, with 16 bases remaining between them. Germline V gives CDR1 MDHEN, CDR2 SYDVKM. The CDR3 protein is CASSFSGRGGEKLFF. The DNA for the CDR3 is TGTGCCAGCAGTTTCTCTGGCAGGGGAGGGGAAAAACTGTTTTTT. The full variable domain, completed using reference TRBV28 and TRBJ1-4, is DVKVTQSSRYLVKRTGEKVFLECVQDMDHENMFWYRQDPGLGLRLIYFSYDVKMKEKGDIPEGYSVSREKKERFSLILESASTNQTSMYLCASSFSGRGGEKLFFGSGTQLSVL.

This clone has a single count. The J gene is TRBJ2-1, the V gene TRBV25-1, with D perhaps matching TRBD2 (6 bases). Trimming removed 6 bases from V and 6 bases from J, with 12 bases in between. CDR1 and CDR2 from the germline V gene are MGHDK and SYGVNS. This CDR3 region has 13 residues. CDR3 loop: CASRGGGSNEQFF. DNA for the CDR3: TGTGCCAGCAGGGGAGGAGGGAGCAATGAGCAGTTCTTC.

V usage is TRBV11-2 and J usage is TRBJ2-3; 10 bases agree with TRBD2. This CDR3 spans 16 amino acids. Germline-derived CDR1 and CDR2 are SGHAT and FQNNGV. V lost 3 bases and J lost 2; bases outside the gene matches: 5. As DNA, the CDR3 is TGTGCCAGCAGCTTCACTAGCGGGGCGATCACAGATACGCAGTATTTT. This sequence encodes CASSFTSGAITDTQYF.

This clone was detected only a few times. This sample also contains other DNA sequences that code for the same CDR3. This chain links TRBV5-1 with TRBJ1-5; D gene ambiguous. This CDR3 is built from 14 residues. Germline CDR1 reads SGHRS; CDR2 reads YFSETQ. The ends were cut back, 0 bases at V and 3 bases at J, with 7 bases in the middle. The CDR3 bases are TGCGCCAGCAGCTTGGACAGCCCCAATCAGCCCCAGCATTTT. Protein: CASSLDSPNQPQHF. Full variable domain (missing parts from reference TRBV5-1 and TRBJ1-5): KAGVTQTPRYLIKTRGQQVTLSCSPISGHRSVSWYQQTPGQGLQFLFEYFSETQRNKGNFPGRFSGRQFSNSRSEMNVSTLELGDSALYLCASSLDSPNQPQHFGDGTRLSIL.

This chain joins TRBV28 and TRBJ2-7; D is possibly TRBD1 (5 bases). Trimming left V 4 bases short and J 5 bases short, with 15 bases between. This CDR3 is built from 14 residues. The germline V gene encodes CDR1 MDHEN and CDR2 SYDVKM. CDR3 in DNA: TGTGCCAGCAGTTCCGGACCTCCAGGGAACGAGCAGTACTTC. Its protein product is CASSSGPPGNEQYF.

The V and J genes are TRBV19 and TRBJ1-5; the D gene is possibly TRBD1 (6 bases). Germline V lookup: CDR1 LNHDA, CDR2 SQIVND (reference sequence). This CDR3 has 16 amino acids. Trimming pared 4 bases from V and 7 bases from J, leaving 20 bases between. CDR3 nucleotides: TGTGCCAGTAGTAGCCTCGGACAGTTAGGGCACCAGCCCCAGCATTTT. Translation: CASSSLGQLGHQPQHF.

This chain uses TRBV30 with TRBJ1-1, with TRBD1 matching over 9 bases. The germline CDR1 and CDR2 sequences are GTSNPN and SVGIG (reference sequence). V shed 2 bases, J shed 1 base, and the junction held 11 bases outside the gene matches. The CDR3 consists of 17 residues. The CDR3 DNA reads as TGTGCCTGGAGTCCAGGGTGGACAGGGGAACGGAACACTGAAGCTTTCTTT. It yields the protein CAWSPGWTGERNTEAFF. Full variable domain (rest looked up from reference TRBV30 and TRBJ1-1): SQTIHQWPATLVQPVGSPLSLECTVEGTSNPNLYWYRQAAGRGLQLLFYSVGIGQISSEVPQNLSASRPQDRQFILSSKKLLLSDSGFYLCAWSPGWTGERNTEAFFGQGTRLTVV.

V usage is TRBV6-6 and J usage is TRBJ2-3; 9 bases align to TRBD1. The CDR3 contains 16 residues. In germline, CDR1 is MNHNY, CDR2 SVGAGI (reference sequence). V shed 5 bases and J 4 bases; nucleotides not matched to a gene: 10. The CDR3 DNA reads as TGTGCCAGCAGTGTGGTGCCGGGACAGGGTGCAGATACGCAGTATTTT. Translating it yields CASSVVPGQGADTQYF.

The chain uses TRBV6-1 and TRBJ2-7; D may be TRBD2 (6 bases). V lost 3 bases and J lost 4, with 16 bases in between. From germline, CDR1 is MNHNS and CDR2 SASEGT. This CDR3 is 15 amino acids long. In DNA, the CDR3 is TGTGCCAGCAGTGAGGAGGGAATTTGGGCTTACGAGCAGTACTTC. This codes for CASSEEGIWAYEQYF.

The chain combines TRBV15 with TRBJ2-1; 7 bases are shared with TRBD2. Trimming at V came to 0 bases and at J to 5 bases, leaving 7 bases not matched to a gene. The CDR3 is 16 amino acids. Per the germline V gene, CDR1 is LNHNV and CDR2 is YYDKDF (reference sequence). This CDR3 is CATSRDRGRGDNEQFF. CDR3 nucleotide sequence: TGTGCCACCAGCAGAGATCGGGGTCGGGGGGACAATGAGCAGTTCTTC.

This sequence joins TRBV5-4 and TRBJ2-3; 10 bases fit TRBD2. The CDR3 extends over 20 amino acids. From germline, CDR1 is SGHNT and CDR2 YYREEE (reference sequence). The trim removed 0 bases at V and 0 bases at J, leaving 13 bases unmatched. CDR3 DNA sequence: TGTGCCAGCAGCTTGGTCGGGCTAGCGGGGGACCTCCTTAGCACAGATACGCAGTATTTT. This gives the protein CASSLVGLAGDLLSTDTQYF.

The chain recombines TRBV7-9 with TRBJ2-1; 8 bases map to TRBD2. The trim removed 8 bases at V and 8 bases at J, leaving 14 bases unmatched. This CDR3 region has 15 residues. CDR1 and CDR2 (germline): SEHNR, FQNEAQ (reference sequence). The CDR3 region has the DNA TGTGCCAGCCGGGGGACGGGGGGGCCTAATTATGAGCAGTTCTTC. Translating gives CASRGTGGPNYEQFF.

V usage is TRBV10-3 and J usage is TRBJ1-4, with a weak D call TRBD1 (6 bases). Germline values: CDR1 ENHRY, CDR2 SYGVKD. Deletions cut 3 bases from V and 5 bases from J, with 13 bases between. The CDR3 covers 15 residues. The CDR3 region is CAISERGSSNEKLFF. As DNA, the CDR3 is TGTGCCATCAGTGAAAGGGGGTCCAGCAATGAAAAACTGTTTTTT.

This clone was recorded once. The V and J genes are TRBV4-1 and TRBJ2-1, with 15 bases identical to TRBD2. Looked up from germline, CDR1 is MGHRA and CDR2 is YSYEKL. This CDR3 comprises 18 residues. J lost 10 bases, V lost 3 bases, and 13 bases had no gene match. The CDR3 bases are TGCGCCAGCAGCCATAAGACCCCCGGACTAGCGGGGGGGGAGGAGCAGTTCTTC. Protein sequence: CASSHKTPGLAGGEEQFF.

The V gene is TRBV6-6, the J gene TRBJ2-3; 10 positions agree with TRBD2. Germline V gene lookup returns CDR1 MNHNY and CDR2 SVGAGI (reference sequence). The CDR3 is 16 residues long. Trimming removed 5 bases from V and 3 bases from J; junction bases left unmatched: 8. The CDR3 nucleotides read TGTGCCAGCAGTCGCCCACTAGCGGGGAGGACAGATACGCAGTATTTT. Residues: CASSRPLAGRTDTQYF.

In its sample, this clone was seen once. The V gene is TRBV28, the J gene TRBJ2-7; D uncertain. Trimming stripped 5 bases from V and 7 bases from J, with 24 bases between. Germline lookup yields CDR1 MDHEN and CDR2 SYDVKM. The CDR3 has 16 amino acids. CDR3 coding DNA: TGTGCCAGCAGTCCGCCTACTGCCTCTCTTATTTGGGAGCAGTACTTC. Its protein product is CASSPPTASLIWEQYF.

In its sample, this clone was seen once. V usage is TRBV19 and J usage is TRBJ1-1; D is perhaps TRBD1 (6 bases). This CDR3 is 14 amino acids long. The V end lost 3 bases, the J end lost 1 base, and 9 bases lay between the germline ends. Germline values: CDR1 LNHDA, CDR2 SQIVND (reference sequence). CDR3 DNA sequence: TGTGCCAGTAGTATTTGGGGGCAGAACACTGAAGCTTTCTTT. It translates to CASSIWGQNTEAFF.

V gene TRBV11-1 combines with J gene TRBJ2-3; TRBD1 aligns across 7 bases. The CDR3 is 15 amino acids. Losses at the gene ends were 3 bases for V and 1 base for J; bases not matched to a gene: 4. Germline values: CDR1 SGHAT, CDR2 FQDESV (reference sequence). CDR3 bases: TGTGCCAGCAGCTTGTCAGGGGGAGGCACAGATACGCAGTATTTT. It encodes CASSLSGGGTDTQYF.

The V gene is TRBV7-3, the J gene TRBJ2-3, with D possibly TRBD2 on 6 matching bases. Trimming left V 5 bases short and J 3 bases short, with 18 bases between. Germline CDR1 and CDR2: SGHTA and FQGTGA. The CDR3 consists of 16 residues. This chain's CDR3 is CASSPAGLPRTDTQYF. In nucleotides, the CDR3 is TGTGCCAGCAGCCCCGCGGGACTCCCTAGAACAGATACGCAGTATTTT.

The chain couples TRBV11-2 to TRBJ2-7, with D unresolved. The germline CDR1 and CDR2 sequences are SGHAT and FQNNGV. The CDR3 spans 15 residues. Trimming cost V 4 bases and J 5 bases, with 18 bases left between them. CDR3 DNA: TGTGCCAGCAGCTCAAGGTTGGGCGCCGACCACGAGCAGTACTTC. Translation gives CASSSRLGADHEQYF.

The J gene is TRBJ1-2, the V gene TRBV6-1; 9 bases are a match to TRBD1. J lost 0 bases, V lost 3 bases, and 17 bases had no gene match. The CDR3 is made up of 20 amino acids. Per the germline V gene, CDR1 is MNHNS and CDR2 is SASEGT. This chain's CDR3 is CASSDPLQTGTGKPNYGYTF. Written as DNA, the CDR3 is TGTGCCAGCAGTGACCCCCTACAAACCGGGACAGGGAAACCTAACTATGGCTACACCTTC.

The rearrangement joins TRBV5-4 to TRBJ1-3, with unresolved D. This CDR3 has 14 amino acids. Germline assignment: CDR1 SGHNT and CDR2 YYREEE (reference sequence). V lost 4 bases and J lost 1, with 9 bases in between. This chain's CDR3 is CASSPENSGNTIYF. CDR3 nucleotides: TGTGCCAGCAGCCCGGAGAATTCTGGAAACACCATATATTTT.

The J gene is TRBJ2-6, the V gene TRBV21-1; the table calls TRBD1, which could not be checked here. TRBV21-1 is recorded as a pseudogene. CDR3 length: 15 amino acids. The CDR3 region is CARRQVTWRANVLTF. The CDR3 nucleotides read TGTGCCAGAAGACAGGTAACGTGGAGGGCCAACGTCCTGACTTTC.

This clone is a singleton in its sample. This chain uses TRBV6-5 with TRBJ1-2; a possible D gene is TRBD1 (5 bases). V lost 0 bases and J lost 1, with 12 bases in between. The CDR3 is 16 amino acids. The V gene's germline CDR1 is MNHEY and CDR2 SVGAGI. The CDR3 loop reads CASSYSSQGFNYGYTF. In DNA form, the CDR3 reads TGTGCCAGCAGTTACTCGTCTCAGGGTTTTAACTATGGCTACACCTTC.